The TCR beta chain under discussion was sequenced for a study of PD-L1 blockade in urothelial cancer. Synthetic templates analogous to TCR were spiked into all PCRs individually. Produced via immunoSEQ multiplex PCR; TCRdb's table is partial and in-frame only. The data contain approximately 93,000 clones, 83% of them singletons. Trimming shortened V by 6 bases and J by 0 bases, and 14 bases separated the two germline ends. Germline V lookup: CDR1 SGHDN, CDR2 FVKESK. CDR3 length: 15 amino acids. Time point: peripheral blood 6 weeks after treatment start. This chain uses TRBV14 with TRBJ1-1, with D maybe TRBD1 (6 bases). This TCR was recovered from a man in his sixties or seventies with urothelial cancer. The specimen comprised PBMCs, sampled around atezolizumab (anti-PD-L1) treatment. CDR3 loop: CASSAYRVMNTEAFF. The CDR3, as DNA: TGTGCCAGCAGTGCTTACAGGGTCATGAACACTGAAGCTTTCTTT.